The 17 T cell receptor beta chains listed next were all sequenced from one sample in a study of PD-L1 blockade in urothelial cancer. Produced via immunoSEQ multiplex PCR; TCRdb's table is partial and in-frame only. The repertoire holds under 40,000 clones, with approximately 82% as singletons. The input for sequencing was PBMCs, taken around atezolizumab (anti-PD-L1) treatment. The receptors were sampled from a man aged 55 to 70 with urothelial cancer.

The chain joins TRBV5-6 to TRBJ2-7; 9 bases match TRBD1. The germline gives CDR1 SGHDT, CDR2 YYEEEE. V lost 4 bases and J lost 7; bases outside the gene matches: 18. The length of the CDR3 is 17 residues. Here the CDR3 DNA reads TGTGCCAGCAGCCCGGCACTGCTTAGGACAGGGGTTCGAGAGCAGTACTTC. As protein: CASSPALLRTGVREQYF.

The chain combines TRBV19 with TRBJ1-2, with TRBD1 matching over 7 bases. This CDR3 comprises 14 residues. Germline V gene sequence: CDR1 LNHDA, CDR2 SQIVND (reference sequence). The V and J ends lost 3 bases and 3 bases, in that order; junction bases with no gene match: 4. The DNA of the CDR3 is TGTGCCAGTAGTATCACAGGGGCAGACTATGGCTACACCTTC. It codes for CASSITGADYGYTF. Complete variable domain (other parts from reference TRBV19 and TRBJ1-2): DGGITQSPKYLFRKEGQNVTLSCEQNLNHDAMYWYRQDPGQGLRLIYYSQIVNDFQKGDIAEGYSVSREKKESFPLTVTSAQKNPTAFYLCASSITGADYGYTFGSGTRLTVV.

For this clone: A far larger clone is one nucleotide away, so this likely arose from a read error. Additional DNA sequences in this sample encode the identical CDR3. This chain uses TRBV5-1 with TRBJ2-7; 7 bases map to TRBD1. V was clipped by 4 bases and J by 6 bases; unmatched bases: 7. The V gene's germline CDR1 is SGHRS and CDR2 YFSETQ. The CDR3 loop spans 13 amino acids. The CDR3 is CASSQRTGREQYF. The CDR3 DNA reads TGCGCCAGCAGCCAACGGACAGGTCGCGAGCAGTACTTC.

V gene TRBV5-4 combines with J gene TRBJ2-7; D perhaps matches TRBD2 (6 bases). The germline V gene has CDR1 SGHNT and CDR2 YYREEE (reference sequence). With 2 bases removed from V and 3 bases from J, the gap between germline ends came to 12 bases. This CDR3 is built from 14 residues. CDR3 sequence reads: CASSFGAGNYEQYF. The DNA of the CDR3 is TGTGCCAGCAGCTTCGGGGCGGGGAACTACGAGCAGTACTTC. The variable domain in full, completed from reference TRBV5-4 and TRBJ2-7, reads ETGVTQSPTHLIKTRGQQVTLRCSSQSGHNTVSWYQQALGQGPQFIFQYYREEENGRGNFPPRFSGLQFPNYSSELNVNALELDDSALYLCASSFGAGNYEQYFGPGTRLTVT.

The chain couples TRBV19 to TRBJ2-7, with D possibly matching TRBD2 (7 bases). The ends were cut back, 8 bases at V and 3 bases at J, with 20 bases in the middle. Germline V lookup: CDR1 LNHDA, CDR2 SQIVND (reference sequence). The CDR3 is made up of 15 amino acids. The CDR3 sequence is CASQHEGGGIYEQYF. The CDR3 DNA reads TGTGCCAGTCAACACGAAGGGGGGGGGATCTACGAGCAGTACTTC.

The J gene is TRBJ1-2, the V gene TRBV6-6, with D unclear. Germline CDR1 and CDR2: MNHNY and SVGAGI (reference sequence). The CDR3 length is 14 residues. Trimming pared 4 bases from V and 3 bases from J, leaving 12 bases between. The CDR3 sequence is CASSLETVHYGYTF. The CDR3 nucleotides read TGTGCCAGCAGTTTAGAGACTGTGCACTATGGCTACACCTTC.

The chain employs TRBV7-9 and TRBJ2-6; tentative D call: TRBD1 (6 bases). V was clipped by 5 bases and J by 0 bases, with 20 bases between them. The CDR3 is made up of 19 amino acids. Germline-derived CDR1 and CDR2 are SEHNR and FQNEAQ (reference sequence). CDR3 nucleotides: TGTGCCAGCAGCCATGGCGGGCAGGGGATCGTCTCTGGGGCCAACGTCCTGACTTTC. Its protein is CASSHGGQGIVSGANVLTF.

CDR3: CAISPLLSGNTIYF. DNA for the CDR3: TGTGCCATCAGCCCTCTCCTCTCTGGAAACACCATATATTTT. The chain joins TRBV10-3 to TRBJ1-3; D remains unclear. The CDR3 consists of 14 residues. V was cut by 6 bases and J by 0 bases, with 9 bases left in between. Per the germline V gene, CDR1 is ENHRY and CDR2 is SYGVKD.

As concerns this clone: The same CDR3 also results from other DNA sequences found in this sample. The chain joins TRBV19 to TRBJ1-2; 7 bases are shared with TRBD1. The V segment lost 3 bases and the J segment 4 bases; nucleotides outside the gene matches: 2. CDR1 LNHDA and CDR2 SQIVND come from the germline V gene (reference sequence). CDR3 length: 13 residues. The CDR3 DNA follows: TGTGCCAGTAGTATCCGGGACAGCTATGGCTACACCTTC. It is translated as CASSIRDSYGYTF.

In this sample, this clone turned up once. The V call is TRBV7-8, the J call TRBJ1-2; D uncertain. V lost 2 bases and J lost 3, with 7 bases in between. This CDR3 region has 13 residues. Germline lookup yields CDR1 SGHVS and CDR2 FQNEAQ. The CDR3 coding sequence is TGTGCCAGCAGCTTAATCGGAGACTATGGCTACACCTTC. This codes for CASSLIGDYGYTF.

V and J are TRBV7-8 and TRBJ1-1, with 7 bases identical to TRBD1. This CDR3 comprises 15 residues. Germline CDR1 and CDR2: SGHVS and FQNEAQ. Germline trimming cut 1 base from V and 5 bases from J; bases unmatched to any gene: 7. The CDR3 DNA follows: TGTGCCAGCAGCTTAGGGACAGGCCAGAGGACTGAAGCTTTCTTT. The encoded protein is CASSLGTGQRTEAFF. The full variable domain, rest sourced from reference TRBV7-8 and TRBJ1-1, is GAGVSQSPRYKVAKRGQDVALRCDPISGHVSLFWYQQALGQGPEFLTYFQNEAQLDKSGLPSDRFFAERPEGSVSTLKIQRTQQEDSAVYLCASSLGTGQRTEAFFGQGTRLTVV.

This clone was observed a handful of times. The chain joins TRBV2 to TRBJ1-1; a possible D gene is TRBD1 (6 bases). Germline lookup yields CDR1 SNHLY and CDR2 FYNNEI. The CDR3 is made up of 12 amino acids. V was trimmed by 9 bases and J by 1 base, leaving 9 bases between them. DNA of the CDR3: TGTGCCAGGGGACAACCGAACACTGAAGCTTTCTTT. Its translation is CARGQPNTEAFF.

V is TRBV11-2 and J is TRBJ2-7, with D maybe TRBD1 (5 bases). V shed 3 bases and J shed 6 bases, with 9 bases lying between them. Germline values: CDR1 SGHAT, CDR2 FQNNGV. This CDR3 has 12 amino acids. The CDR3 DNA reads TGTGCCAGCAGCTTGGGGCTCGGCGAGCAGTACTTC. It translates to CASSLGLGEQYF.

This clone was detected only once. In DNA form, the CDR3 reads TGTGCCAGATCGACAGGGGATAGCAATCAGCCCCAGCATTTT. It codes for CARSTGDSNQPQHF. The V and J genes are TRBV2 and TRBJ1-5, with 8 bases that match TRBD1. Germline lookup yields CDR1 SNHLY and CDR2 FYNNEI. This CDR3 comprises 14 residues. V shed 9 bases, J shed 0 bases, and the junction held 4 bases outside the gene matches.

This clone has a handful of counts. The chain links TRBV30 to TRBJ1-6; D perhaps matches TRBD1 (6 bases). V was clipped by 4 bases and J by 9 bases, with 10 bases between them. The CDR3 is 12 residues long. From germline, CDR1 is GTSNPN and CDR2 SVGIG (reference sequence). CDR3 residues: CAWKGGGSPLHF. In DNA form, the CDR3 reads TGTGCCTGGAAAGGGGGGGGTTCACCCCTCCACTTT.

This chain joins TRBV27 and TRBJ2-5; TRBD1 matches at 10 bases. CDR1 and CDR2 from the germline V gene are MNHEY and SMNVEV (reference sequence). This CDR3 has 16 amino acids. J was trimmed by 2 bases and V by 6 bases; bases with no gene match: 9. CDR3 sequence: CASSSGQGRKQETQYF. The CDR3 DNA reads TGTGCCAGCAGCTCGGGACAGGGGAGGAAGCAAGAGACCCAGTACTTC.

This clone was seen more than once but under ten times. The chain employs TRBV6-1 and TRBJ2-5, with D possibly being TRBD1 (6 bases). The V gene lost 6 bases and the J gene lost 2 bases, with 7 bases spanning the gap. The CDR3 runs 12 residues. The germline V gene has CDR1 MNHNS and CDR2 SASEGT. The CDR3 coding sequence is TGTGCCAGCAGGGACAGTCAAGAGACCCAGTACTTC. It translates to CASRDSQETQYF.